This T cell receptor (beta chain) derives from a study of cytomegalovirus exposure and HLA in healthy donors. Donors consisted of healthy bone marrow donors. Use of 60 Vbeta and 13 Jbeta primers characterized the PCR. Only in-frame clones appear in the TCRdb table, and some are missing; sequencing was by immunoSEQ multiplex PCR. The table shows 90,000 to 120,000 clones, with approximately 79% occurring only once. The CDR3 spans 13 residues. J lost 4 bases, V lost 7 bases, and 6 bases had no gene match. Germline loops: CDR1 SQVTM, CDR2 ANQGSEA. Sequencing used PBMCs. The rearrangement uses TRBV29-1 and TRBJ1-3; 8 bases are shared with TRBD1. The sequence came from a woman in her thirties or forties in good health and CMV-seropositive. The CDR3 DNA is TGCAGCGCCGGACAGGGTGTGGGAAACACCATATATTTT. Amino acid sequence: CSAGQGVGNTIYF.